This is a list of T cell receptor beta chains from one sample in a study of T cells in Graves' hyperthyroidism and ophthalmopathy. One entry per CDR3 protein, called by TCRdb with MiXCR from the multiplex PCR reads. The table has some 560,000 distinct CDR3 sequences, 15% to 17% seen once; the top ten hold around 7.8%. The sample comprised blood. The source of these receptors is a woman aged 30 to 39 with Graves' hyperthyroidism. Each CDR3 is given with its conserved first and last residue. A D gene is named only where the DNA matches it firmly. For some rows the clone size is stated as once, few or many, or as a class when expanded; others skip it.

clone size: .; V gene: TRBV6-1; D gene: TRBD1; J gene: TRBJ1-1; CDR3 DNA: TGTGCCACCCAGGGACAGCTGAACACTGAAGCTTTCTTT; CDR3 protein: CATQGQLNTEAFF
clone size: .; V gene: TRBV7-9; D gene: .; J gene: TRBJ2-2; CDR3 DNA: TGTGCCAGCAGCTACACGGGTACCCGGGAGCTGTTTTTT; CDR3 protein: CASSYTGTRELFF
clone size: many; V gene: TRBV20-1; D gene: TRBD2; J gene: TRBJ2-2; CDR3 DNA: TGCAGTGCTCGCCGACTAGCGGGGGACACCGGGGAGCTGTTTTTT; CDR3 protein: CSARRLAGDTGELFF
clone size: many; V gene: TRBV5-1; D gene: .; J gene: TRBJ2-1; CDR3 DNA: TGCGCCAGCAGGTCTAGCCTCTCGGCCTACAATGAGCAGTTCTTC; CDR3 protein: CASRSSLSAYNEQFF
clone size: many; V gene: TRBV20-1; D gene: .; J gene: TRBJ2-3; CDR3 DNA: TGCAGTGCGCCCCCTCGGCTTGGGCCAGATACGCAGTATTTT; CDR3 protein: CSAPPRLGPDTQYF
clone size: many; V gene: TRBV29-1; D gene: TRBD2; J gene: TRBJ2-7; CDR3 DNA: TGCAGCGTTGGAGGGACTAGCGGGACTGTCCACGAGCAGTACTTC; CDR3 protein: CSVGGTSGTVHEQYF
clone size: many; V gene: TRBV18; D gene: .; J gene: TRBJ2-2; CDR3 DNA: TGTGCCAGCTCACTGGACGGGTACACCGGGGAGCTGTTTTTT; CDR3 protein: CASSLDGYTGELFF
clone size: .; V gene: TRBV7-8; D gene: .; J gene: TRBJ2-1; CDR3 DNA: TGTGCCTGTGGGGGGCCGGCCCACAATGAGCAGTTCTTC; CDR3 protein: CACGGPAHNEQFF
clone size: .; V gene: TRBV18; D gene: .; J gene: TRBJ2-1; CDR3 DNA: TGTGCCAGCACACAAAGCGAGCCCCATGAGCAGTTCTTC; CDR3 protein: CASTQSEPHEQFF
clone size: .; V gene: TRBV5-1; D gene: .; J gene: TRBJ1-2; CDR3 DNA: TGCGCCAGCAGCCTAACAAGCGCCTATGGCTACACCTTC; CDR3 protein: CASSLTSAYGYTF
clone size: .; V gene: TRBV7-9; D gene: TRBD2; J gene: TRBJ2-7; CDR3 DNA: TGTGCCAGCAGCAAGACTAGCGGGATGATCCCCTACGAGCAGTACTTC; CDR3 protein: CASSKTSGMIPYEQYF
clone size: .; V gene: TRBV6-2/TRBV6-3; D gene: TRBD2; J gene: TRBJ2-1; CDR3 DNA: TGTGCCAGCAGTTCCACTATAGCGGGAGTACACAATGAGCAGTTCTTC; CDR3 protein: CASSSTIAGVHNEQFF
clone size: many; V gene: TRBV7-2; D gene: .; J gene: TRBJ2-5; CDR3 DNA: TGTGCCAGCAGCCCCACTACAGGGAGCCGAACGGAGACCCAGTACTTC; CDR3 protein: CASSPTTGSRTETQYF